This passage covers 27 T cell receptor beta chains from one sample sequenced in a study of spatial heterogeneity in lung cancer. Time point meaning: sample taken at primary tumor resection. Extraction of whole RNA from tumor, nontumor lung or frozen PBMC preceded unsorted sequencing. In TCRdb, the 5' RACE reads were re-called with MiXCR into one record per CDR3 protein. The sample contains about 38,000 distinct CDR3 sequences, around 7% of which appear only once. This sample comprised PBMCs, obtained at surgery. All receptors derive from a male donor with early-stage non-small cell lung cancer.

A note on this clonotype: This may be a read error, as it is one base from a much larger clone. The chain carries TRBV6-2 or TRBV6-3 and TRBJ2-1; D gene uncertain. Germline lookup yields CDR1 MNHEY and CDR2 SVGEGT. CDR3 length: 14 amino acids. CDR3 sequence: CANSSFRTSDEQFF. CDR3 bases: TGTGCCAACAGTTCCTTTAGGACGTCGGATGAGCAGTTCTTC.

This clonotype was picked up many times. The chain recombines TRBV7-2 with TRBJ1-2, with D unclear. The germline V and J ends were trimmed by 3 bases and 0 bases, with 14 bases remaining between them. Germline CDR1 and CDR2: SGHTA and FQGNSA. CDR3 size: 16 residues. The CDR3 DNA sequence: TGTGCCAGCAGCTTGGGCCCCGGTCGGGCTAACTATGGCTACACCTTC. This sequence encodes CASSLGPGRANYGYTF.

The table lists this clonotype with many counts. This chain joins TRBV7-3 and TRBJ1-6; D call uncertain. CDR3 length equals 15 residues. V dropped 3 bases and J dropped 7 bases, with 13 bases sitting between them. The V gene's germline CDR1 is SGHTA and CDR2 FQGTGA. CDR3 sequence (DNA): TGTGCCAGCAGCTTTTCACCGGGGAAGAATTCACCCCTCCACTTT. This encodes CASSFSPGKNSPLHF.

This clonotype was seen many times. The CDR3 nucleotides read TGCAGTGCCCAGGGACAGCGCAATCAGCCCCAGCATTTT. Its protein is CSAQGQRNQPQHF. The chain is built from TRBV20-1 and TRBJ1-5; TRBD1 matches 7 bases. Trimming cost V 6 bases and J 2 bases; bases outside gene matches: 4. Germline V gives CDR1 DFQATT, CDR2 SNEGSKA (reference sequence). The CDR3 totals 13 residues.

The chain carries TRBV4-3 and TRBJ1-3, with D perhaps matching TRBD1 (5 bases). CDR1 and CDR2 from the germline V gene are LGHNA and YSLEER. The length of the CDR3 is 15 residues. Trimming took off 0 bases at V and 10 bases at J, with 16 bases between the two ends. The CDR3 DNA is TGCGCCAGCAGCCAAGATTACCAGGGCCCGGGGACCATATATTTT. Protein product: CASSQDYQGPGTIYF.

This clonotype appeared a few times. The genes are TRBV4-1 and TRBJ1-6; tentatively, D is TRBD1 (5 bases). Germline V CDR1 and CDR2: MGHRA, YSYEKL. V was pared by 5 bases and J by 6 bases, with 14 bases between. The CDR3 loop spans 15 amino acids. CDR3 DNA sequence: TGCGCCAGCAGCAGTCAGGGTCGAGGTAATTCACCCCTCCACTTT. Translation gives CASSSQGRGNSPLHF.

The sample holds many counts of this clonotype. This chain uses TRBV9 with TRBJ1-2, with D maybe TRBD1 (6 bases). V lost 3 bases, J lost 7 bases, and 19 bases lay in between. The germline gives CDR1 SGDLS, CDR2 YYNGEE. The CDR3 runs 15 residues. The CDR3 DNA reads TGTGCCAGCAGCGGCCCGGGGGCGGACGGATCTGGCTACACCTTC. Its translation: CASSGPGADGSGYTF. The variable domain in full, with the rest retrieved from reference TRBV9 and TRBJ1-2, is DSGVTQTPKHLITATGQRVTLRCSPRSGDLSVYWYQQSLDQGLQFLIQYYNGEERAKGNILERFSAQQFPDLHSELNLSSLELGDSALYFCASSGPGADGSGYTFGSGTRLTVV.

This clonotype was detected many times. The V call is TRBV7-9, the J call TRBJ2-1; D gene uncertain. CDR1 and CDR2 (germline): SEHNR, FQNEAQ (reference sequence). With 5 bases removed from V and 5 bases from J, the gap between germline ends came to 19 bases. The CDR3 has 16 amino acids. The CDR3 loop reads CASSPGRLSPNNEQFF. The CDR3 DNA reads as TGTGCCAGCAGCCCCGGGCGCCTTTCACCTAACAATGAGCAGTTCTTC.

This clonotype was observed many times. The CDR3 sequence is CASTGVGVSTDTQYF. The CDR3 coding sequence is TGTGCCAGCACAGGGGTAGGCGTCAGCACAGATACGCAGTATTTT. The chain uses TRBV7-9 and TRBJ2-3; weak D call: TRBD1 (6 bases). V was clipped by 7 bases and J by 0 bases, with 14 bases between them. CDR1 and CDR2 from the germline V gene are SEHNR and FQNEAQ (reference sequence). The CDR3 consists of 15 residues.

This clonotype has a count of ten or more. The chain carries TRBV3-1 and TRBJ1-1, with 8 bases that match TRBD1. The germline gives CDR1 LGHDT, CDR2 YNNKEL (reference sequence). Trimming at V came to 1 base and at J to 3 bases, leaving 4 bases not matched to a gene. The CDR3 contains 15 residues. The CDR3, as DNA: TGTGCCAGCAGCCAAGGCACAGGGGGTTACACTGAAGCTTTCTTT. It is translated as CASSQGTGGYTEAFF.

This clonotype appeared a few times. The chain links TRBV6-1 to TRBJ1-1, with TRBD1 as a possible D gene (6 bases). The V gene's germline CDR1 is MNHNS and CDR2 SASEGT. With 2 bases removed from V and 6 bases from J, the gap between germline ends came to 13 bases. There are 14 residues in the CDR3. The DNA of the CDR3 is TGTGCCAGCAGTGAAAACGGGGGCGCGGCTGAAGCTTTCTTT. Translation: CASSENGGAAEAFF.

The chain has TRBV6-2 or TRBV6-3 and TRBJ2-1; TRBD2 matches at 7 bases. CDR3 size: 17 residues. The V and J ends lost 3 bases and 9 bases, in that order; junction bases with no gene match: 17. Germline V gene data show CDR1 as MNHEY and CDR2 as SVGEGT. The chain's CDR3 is CASSYNRGRGSGPEQFF. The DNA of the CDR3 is TGTGCCAGCAGTTATAATCGGGGTCGGGGTAGCGGGCCTGAGCAGTTCTTC.

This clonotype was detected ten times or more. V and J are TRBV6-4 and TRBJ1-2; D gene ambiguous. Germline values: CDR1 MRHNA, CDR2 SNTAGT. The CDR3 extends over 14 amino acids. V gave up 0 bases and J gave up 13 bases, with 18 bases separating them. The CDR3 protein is CASSDSAASLYPTF. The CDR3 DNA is TGTGCCAGCAGTGACTCCGCGGCCAGTTTATACCCCACCTTC.

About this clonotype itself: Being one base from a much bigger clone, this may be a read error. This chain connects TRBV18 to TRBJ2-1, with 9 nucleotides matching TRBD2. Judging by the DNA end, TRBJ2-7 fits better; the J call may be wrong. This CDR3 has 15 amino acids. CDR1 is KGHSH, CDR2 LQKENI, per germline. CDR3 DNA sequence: TGTGCCAGCTCACCTCTCCGCGGGGGGGACAATGAGCAGTACTTC. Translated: CASSPLRGGDNEQYF.

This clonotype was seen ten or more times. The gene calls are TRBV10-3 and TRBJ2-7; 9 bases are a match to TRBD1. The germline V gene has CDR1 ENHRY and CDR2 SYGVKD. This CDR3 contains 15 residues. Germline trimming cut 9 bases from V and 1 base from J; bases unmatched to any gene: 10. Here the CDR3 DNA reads TGTGCCATAAAATCCGGGACAGGGCTATCCTACGAGCAGTACTTC. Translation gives CAIKSGTGLSYEQYF.

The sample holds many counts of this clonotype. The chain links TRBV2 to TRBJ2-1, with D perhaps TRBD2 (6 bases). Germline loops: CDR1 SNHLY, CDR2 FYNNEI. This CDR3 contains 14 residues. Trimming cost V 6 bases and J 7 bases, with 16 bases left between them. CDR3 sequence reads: CASSPSRLVNEQFF. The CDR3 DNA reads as TGTGCCAGCAGCCCGAGCCGACTAGTAAATGAGCAGTTCTTC.

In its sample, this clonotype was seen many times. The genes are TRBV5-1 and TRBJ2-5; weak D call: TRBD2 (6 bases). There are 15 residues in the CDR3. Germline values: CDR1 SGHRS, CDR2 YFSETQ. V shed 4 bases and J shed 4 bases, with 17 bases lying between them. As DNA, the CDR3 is TGCGCCAGCAGCCCCTTTAGCGGTAGTCCAGAGACCCAGTACTTC. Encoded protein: CASSPFSGSPETQYF.

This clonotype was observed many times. The CDR3 nucleotides read TGTGCCAGCTCGGCACCGGGAAGGAGCTCCTACGAGCAGTACGTC. Protein sequence: CASSAPGRSSYEQYV. The chain recombines TRBV6-2 or TRBV6-3 with TRBJ2-7; maybe TRBD2 (5 bases). The CDR3 covers 15 residues. Deletions cut 8 bases from V and 0 bases from J, with 17 bases between. CDR1 is MNHEY, CDR2 SVGEGT, per germline.

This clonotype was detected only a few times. This chain's CDR3 is CASSLVAGGETQYF. The CDR3 DNA reads as TGTGCCAGCAGCTTAGTCGCAGGGGGAGAGACCCAGTACTTC. V gene TRBV11-2 combines with J gene TRBJ2-5, with 7 bases aligning to TRBD1. The V segment lost 1 base and the J segment 4 bases; nucleotides outside the gene matches: 3. Germline V gene sequence: CDR1 SGHAT, CDR2 FQNNGV. The CDR3 has 14 amino acids. Based on the CDR3 plus reference TRBV11-2 and TRBJ2-5, the full variable domain is EAGVAQSPRYKIIEKRQSVAFWCNPISGHATLYWYQQILGQGPKLLIQFQNNGVVDDSQLPKDRFSAERLKGVDSTLKIQPAKLEDSAVYLCASSLVAGGETQYFGPGTRLLVL.

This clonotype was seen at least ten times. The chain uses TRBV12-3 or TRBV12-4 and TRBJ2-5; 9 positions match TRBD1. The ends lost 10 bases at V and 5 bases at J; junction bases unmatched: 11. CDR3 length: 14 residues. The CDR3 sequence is CATGTGGRMETQYF. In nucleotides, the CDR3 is TGTGCCACCGGAACAGGGGGCAGGATGGAGACCCAGTACTTC.

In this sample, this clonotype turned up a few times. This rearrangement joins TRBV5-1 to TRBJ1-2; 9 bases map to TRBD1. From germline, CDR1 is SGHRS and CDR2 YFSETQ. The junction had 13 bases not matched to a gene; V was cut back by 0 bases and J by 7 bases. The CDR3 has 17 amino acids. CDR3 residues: CASSLGDRVNLIGGYTF. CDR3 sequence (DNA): TGCGCCAGCAGCTTGGGGGACAGGGTCAATTTAATTGGTGGCTACACCTTC.

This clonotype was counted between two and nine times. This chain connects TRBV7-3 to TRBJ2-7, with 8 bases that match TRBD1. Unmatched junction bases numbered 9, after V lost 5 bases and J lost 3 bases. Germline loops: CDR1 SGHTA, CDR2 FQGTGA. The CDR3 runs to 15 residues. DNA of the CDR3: TGTGCCAGCAGCCACACTCGTGACAGGGGCTACGAGCAGTACTTC. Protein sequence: CASSHTRDRGYEQYF.

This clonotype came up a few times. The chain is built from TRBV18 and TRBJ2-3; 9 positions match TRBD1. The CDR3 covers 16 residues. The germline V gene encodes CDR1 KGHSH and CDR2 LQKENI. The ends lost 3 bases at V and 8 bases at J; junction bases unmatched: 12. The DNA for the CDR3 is TGTGCCAGCTCACCGCCGGGACAGGGTTTCAAGGTTACGCAGTATTTT. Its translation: CASSPPGQGFKVTQYF.

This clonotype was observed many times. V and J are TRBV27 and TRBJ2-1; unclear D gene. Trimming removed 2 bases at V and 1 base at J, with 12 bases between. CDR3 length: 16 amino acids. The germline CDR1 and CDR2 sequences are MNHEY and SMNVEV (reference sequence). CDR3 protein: CASSLTPRRSYNEQFF. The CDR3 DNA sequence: TGTGCCAGCAGTTTAACCCCGAGAAGGTCCTACAATGAGCAGTTCTTC.

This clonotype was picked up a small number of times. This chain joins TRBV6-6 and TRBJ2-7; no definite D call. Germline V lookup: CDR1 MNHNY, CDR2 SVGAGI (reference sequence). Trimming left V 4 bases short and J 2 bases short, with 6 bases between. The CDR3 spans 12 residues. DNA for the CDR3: TGTGCCAGCAGTTCGGACCCCTACGAGCAGTACGTC. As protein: CASSSDPYEQYV.

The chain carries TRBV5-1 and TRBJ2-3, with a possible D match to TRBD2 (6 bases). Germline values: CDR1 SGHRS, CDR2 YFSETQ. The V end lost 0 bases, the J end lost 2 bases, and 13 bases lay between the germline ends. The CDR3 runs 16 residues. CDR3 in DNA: TGCGCCAGCAGCTTGGTGGCGGGACTTCCCACAGATACGCAGTATTTT. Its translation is CASSLVAGLPTDTQYF.

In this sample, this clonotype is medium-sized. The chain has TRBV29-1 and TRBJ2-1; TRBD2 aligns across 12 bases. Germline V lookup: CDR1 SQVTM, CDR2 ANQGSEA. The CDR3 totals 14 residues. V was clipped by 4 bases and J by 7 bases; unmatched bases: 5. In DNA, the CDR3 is TGCAGCGTTGGTGGACTAGCGGGAACGAATGAGCAGTTCTTC. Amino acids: CSVGGLAGTNEQFF.